These T cell receptor beta chains were read from a single sample in a study of vaccination effects on CD4 cells after COVID-19. Assay used: immunoSEQ multiplex PCR; TCRdb lists only in-frame clones, some missing. The sample records over 60,000 clones, about 74% being singletons. For these TCRs, the target antigens are not known. The material sequenced was CD4+ T cells from PBMCs cultured with HCoV-229E spike peptides, taken after COVID-19 vaccination. These receptors were taken from a human donor who received a COVID-19 vaccine. The CDR3 runs from the conserved cysteine through the conserved F or W. The D gene is left open where the match is weak. Size is omitted from some rows. Given values are once, few, many or a class for expanded clones.

16 | TRBJ2-1 | - | TRBD2 | TRBV24-1 | CATSGSGGQGYNEQFF | TGTGCCACCAGTGGTAGCGGGGGGCAGGGCTACAATGAGCAGTTCTTC
15 | TRBJ1-6 | - | - | TRBV6-6 | CASSYSNREGSPLHF | TGTGCCAGCAGTTACTCGAATAGGGAGGGTTCACCCCTCCACTTT
15 | TRBJ1-1 | - | TRBD1 | TRBV9 | CASSARQGENTEAFF | TGTGCCAGCAGCGCTAGACAGGGGGAGAACACTGAAGCTTTCTTT
13 | TRBJ1-1 | - | - | TRBV6-5 | CASSDRWDTEAFF | TGTGCCAGCAGCGACAGGTGGGACACTGAAGCTTTCTTT
16 | TRBJ1-1 | - | TRBD1 | TRBV3-1/TRBV3-2 | CASSQDRTGTFPKAFF | TGTGCCAGCAGCCAAGATCGGACAGGGACCTTCCCGAAAGCTTTCTTT
14 | TRBJ1-3 | - | - | TRBV10-1 | CASSAGATGNTIYF | TGCGCCAGCAGCGCCGGGGCCACTGGAAACACCATATATTTT
15 | TRBJ2-5 | - | - | TRBV24-1 | CATSGPSAGQETQYF | TGTGCCACCAGTGGTCCCTCCGCAGGCCAAGAGACCCAGTACTTC
14 | TRBJ1-4 | - | - | TRBV10-2 | CASRGQKDWEKLFF | TGCGCCAGCAGAGGACAGAAAGATTGGGAAAAACTGTTTTTT
16 | TRBJ1-6 | - | TRBD1 | TRBV18 | CASSSRGQGSGSPLHF | TGTGCCAGCTCGTCAAGGGGACAGGGGTCAGGTTCACCCCTCCACTTT
14 | TRBJ1-4 | few | TRBD1 | TRBV7-8 | CASSLGTGNEKLFF | TGTGCCAGCAGCCTTGGGACAGGGAATGAAAAACTGTTTTTT
12 | TRBJ2-2 | - | - | TRBV30 | CAWRKNTGELFF | TGTGCCTGGAGAAAGAACACCGGGGAGCTGTTTTTT
15 | TRBJ2-2 | - | - | TRBV24-1 | CATSEPGSRGGELFF | TGTGCCACCAGTGAACCAGGCTCCAGAGGCGGGGAGCTGTTTTTT
13 | TRBJ1-5 | - | - | TRBV6-5 | CASSYSMEQPQHF | TGTGCCAGCAGTTACTCCATGGAACAGCCCCAGCATTTT